These 16 T cell receptor beta chains originate from one sample sequenced in a study of T cell responses to AZD1222 COVID-19 vaccine. Using immunoSEQ multiplex PCR, the repertoire was profiled, and TCRdb retains in-frame clones only, with some absent. The sample lists about 170,000 clones, 75% to 90% seen once, with about 6.9% in the top ten. The sample consisted of peripheral blood, taken on day 0 of AZD1222 vaccination. These receptor sequences come from an adult in good health.

The V and J genes are TRBV2 and TRBJ1-1; D unclear. The CDR3 is 17 amino acids. Trimming stripped 6 bases from V and 0 bases from J, with 20 bases between. Germline V gene data show CDR1 as SNHLY and CDR2 as FYNNEI. CDR3 DNA sequence: TGTGCCAGCAGCGAGATGGTGGGAGCGGGTATGAACACTGAAGCTTTCTTT. Translation: CASSEMVGAGMNTEAFF.

This sequence joins TRBV5-6 and TRBJ2-7, with 9 bases aligning to TRBD1. Germline CDR1 reads SGHDT; CDR2 reads YYEEEE. Trimming took 1 base from V and 10 from J; bases not matched to a gene: 3. This CDR3 contains 12 residues. The CDR3 coding sequence is TGTGCCAGCAGCTTGACAGGGGGCGGTCAGTACTTC. This translates into CASSLTGGGQYF. The full variable domain, its missing parts supplied by reference TRBV5-6 and TRBJ2-7, is DAGVTQSPTHLIKTRGQQVTLRCSPKSGHDTVSWYQQALGQGPQFIFQYYEEEERQRGNFPDRFSGHQFPNYSSELNVNALLLGDSALYLCASSLTGGGQYFGPGTRLTVT.

V is TRBV3-1 (or the pseudogene TRBV3-2) and J is TRBJ2-7; TRBD1 matches at 8 bases. The CDR3 is 16 residues long. V gave up 3 bases and J gave up 1 base; unmatched junction bases: 8. The V gene's germline CDR1 is LGHDT and CDR2 YNNKEL (reference sequence). CDR3 region: CASSHRDRIFSYEQYF. CDR3 in DNA: TGTGCCAGCAGCCATCGGGACAGGATATTTTCCTACGAGCAGTACTTC.

The V gene is TRBV5-5, the J gene TRBJ2-3; D is ambiguous. This CDR3 region has 14 residues. The germline V gene encodes CDR1 SGHKS and CDR2 YYEKEE (reference sequence). V was trimmed by 1 base and J by 2 bases, leaving 8 bases between them. CDR3 region: CASSLLQDTDTQYF. CDR3 nucleotide sequence: TGTGCCAGCAGCTTGCTCCAGGACACAGATACGCAGTATTTT. Variable domain in full (rest from reference TRBV5-5 and TRBJ2-3): DAGVTQSPTHLIKTRGQQVTLRCSPISGHKSVSWYQQVLGQGPQFIFQYYEKEERGRGNFPDRFSARQFPNYSSELNVNALLLGDSALYLCASSLLQDTDTQYFGPGTRLTVL.

This chain links TRBV12-3 or TRBV12-4 with TRBJ2-6, with D hard to call. The V end was cut by 9 bases, the J end by 0 bases, with 3 bases between. CDR3 length equals 12 residues. CDR3 region: CASNSGANVLTF. CDR3 DNA sequence: TGTGCCAGTAACTCTGGGGCCAACGTCCTGACTTTC.

This clone was recorded once. The chain is built from TRBV6-5 and TRBJ2-2; 7 bases align to TRBD1. J lost 4 bases, V lost 0 bases, and 2 bases had no gene match. CDR1 and CDR2 from the germline V gene are MNHEY and SVGAGI. The CDR3 consists of 15 residues. CDR3 sequence (DNA): TGTGCCAGCAGTTACTCGACAGGGTTCACCGGGGAGCTGTTTTTT. Its protein is CASSYSTGFTGELFF.

This clone was recorded a few times. The CDR3 coding sequence is TGTGCCATCAGAACAGGTCCGAGCGAGACCCAGTACTTC. Protein: CAIRTGPSETQYF. V usage is TRBV10-3 and J usage is TRBJ2-5; D possibly corresponds to TRBD1 (5 bases). The CDR3 is 13 residues long. Germline loops: CDR1 ENHRY, CDR2 SYGVKD. Trimming took off 6 bases at V and 5 bases at J, with 13 bases between the two ends.

The rearrangement joins TRBV21-1 to TRBJ2-7; the table assigns TRBD1, which was not confirmed against the DNA. TRBV21-1 is labeled a pseudogene. This CDR3 is 13 amino acids long. The CDR3 region is CASSKRGHYEQYF. DNA for the CDR3: TGTGCCAGCAGCAAACGGGGACACTACGAGCAGTACTTC.

The V and J genes are TRBV18 and TRBJ2-2; no definite D call. The V and J ends lost 4 bases and 1 base respectively, with 13 bases between them. The CDR3 has 16 residues. Germline V lookup: CDR1 KGHSH, CDR2 LQKENI. This CDR3 is CASSLNSGENTGELFF. For the CDR3, the DNA is TGTGCCAGCTCACTCAACTCTGGGGAGAACACCGGGGAGCTGTTTTTT.

In regard to this clone: At one boundary the junction diverges from the germline segment, which might be a read error. This chain connects TRBV7-7 to TRBJ1-5; D is perhaps TRBD1 (5 bases). CDR1 is SSHAT, CDR2 FNYEAQ, per germline (reference sequence). This CDR3 is built from 13 residues. The CDR3 loop reads CASSSTVNQPQHF. The CDR3 coding sequence is TGTGCTAGCAGCTCGACAGTCAATCAGCCCCAGCATTTT.

This clone was seen just once. V gene TRBV5-1 combines with J gene TRBJ2-1, with 8 nucleotides matching TRBD2. In germline, CDR1 is SGHRS, CDR2 YFSETQ. V gave up 1 base and J gave up 7 bases; unmatched junction bases: 7. The CDR3 is 15 residues long. CDR3 protein: CASSLSGGAGNEQFF. The CDR3, as DNA: TGCGCCAGCAGCTTGTCCGGGGGGGCTGGAAATGAGCAGTTCTTC.

V and J are TRBV7-7 and TRBJ1-6; D may be TRBD1 (5 bases). The CDR3 contains 14 residues. In germline, CDR1 is SSHAT, CDR2 FNYEAQ (reference sequence). The CDR3 DNA follows: TGTGCTAGCGGGGACGGAGGCTATAATTCACCCCTCCACTTT. Protein product: CASGDGGYNSPLHF.

The chain is built from TRBV3-1 (or the pseudogene TRBV3-2) and TRBJ1-2, with TRBD1 as a possible D gene (5 bases). The germline CDR1 and CDR2 sequences are LGHDT and YNNKEL (reference sequence). Between the trimmed V and J ends, which lost 3 bases and 5 bases, there was a span of 13 bases. The CDR3 runs 14 residues. CDR3 amino acids: CASSHRQRPYGYTF. The CDR3 coding sequence is TGTGCCAGCAGCCATCGACAGCGACCTTATGGCTACACCTTC.

This sequence joins TRBV14 and TRBJ2-1; no firm D call. This CDR3 spans 13 amino acids. V was clipped by 4 bases and J by 7 bases, with 11 bases between them. The germline V gene has CDR1 SGHDN and CDR2 FVKESK. This chain's CDR3 is CASSRRTGNEQFF. The DNA for the CDR3 is TGTGCCAGCAGCCGCAGGACGGGTAATGAGCAGTTCTTC.

The gene calls are TRBV9 and TRBJ1-4; D remains ambiguous. Trimming removed 5 bases at V and 0 bases at J, with 5 bases between. The CDR3 spans 13 residues. Germline V gene sequence: CDR1 SGDLS, CDR2 YYNGEE. The CDR3 is CASSFATNEKLFF. The DNA for the CDR3 is TGTGCCAGCAGTTTTGCAACTAATGAAAAACTGTTTTTT.

This chain joins TRBV2 and TRBJ1-1; D unclear. The V and J ends lost 3 bases and 0 bases respectively, with 8 bases between them. The germline V gene encodes CDR1 SNHLY and CDR2 FYNNEI. The length of the CDR3 is 14 residues. The CDR3 DNA sequence: TGTGCCAGCAGTGAGAGGCGAATGAACACTGAAGCTTTCTTT. Protein product: CASSERRMNTEAFF. Using reference TRBV2 and TRBJ1-1 for the parts outside the CDR3, the full variable domain is EPEVTQTPSHQVTQMGQEVILRCVPISNHLYFYWYRQILGQKVEFLVSFYNNEISEKSEIFDDQFSVERPDGSNFTLKIRSTKLEDSAMYFCASSERRMNTEAFFGQGTRLTVV.